These 14 T cell receptor beta chains were sequenced from one sample in a study of blood T cell repertoires in COVID-19. Data came from immunoSEQ multiplex PCR; TCRdb stores just in-frame clones and leaves some out. The sample lists 120,000 or so clones, around 80% occurring once. The material sequenced was peripheral blood. The origin of the receptors is a man between 65 and 79 years old with acute or convalescent COVID-19.

This chain uses TRBV15 with TRBJ1-5; unclear D gene. The CDR3 is 14 residues long. Germline loops: CDR1 LNHNV, CDR2 YYDKDF (reference sequence). V lost 3 bases and J lost 6, with 12 bases in between. CDR3 nucleotides: TGTGCCACCAGCAGGGGTGGGGAGGGTCAGCCCCAGCATTTT. This translates into CATSRGGEGQPQHF.

The chain joins TRBV28 to TRBJ2-7, with a possible D match to TRBD1 (5 bases). Trimming pared 4 bases from V and 5 bases from J, leaving 18 bases between. CDR3 length: 15 residues. The germline CDR1 and CDR2 sequences are MDHEN and SYDVKM. CDR3 sequence (DNA): TGTGCCAGCAGTTCGTCAGGGTCCCTTAGAGACGAGCAGTACTTC. Translation gives CASSSSGSLRDEQYF. Based on the CDR3 plus reference TRBV28 and TRBJ2-7, the full variable domain is DVKVTQSSRYLVKRTGEKVFLECVQDMDHENMFWYRQDPGLGLRLIYFSYDVKMKEKGDIPEGYSVSREKKERFSLILESASTNQTSMYLCASSSSGSLRDEQYFGPGTRLTVT.

The V and J genes are TRBV28 and TRBJ2-1, with 9 bases lining up with TRBD2. The germline V gene encodes CDR1 MDHEN and CDR2 SYDVKM. V lost 8 bases and J lost 15; bases outside the gene matches: 11. This CDR3 is 12 amino acids long. In DNA form, the CDR3 reads TGTGCCAGCGGGGCGGGAGGGCCTCAGACGTTCTTC. Its translation: CASGAGGPQTFF. Combining the CDR3 with reference TRBV28 and TRBJ2-1 gives the whole variable domain DVKVTQSSRYLVKRTGEKVFLECVQDMDHENMFWYRQDPGLGLRLIYFSYDVKMKEKGDIPEGYSVSREKKERFSLILESASTNQTSMYLCASGAGGPQTFFGPGTRLTVL.

The chain combines TRBV18 with TRBJ1-1, with D maybe TRBD1 (5 bases). The germline CDR1 and CDR2 sequences are KGHSH and LQKENI. The CDR3 is 14 amino acids. V lost 2 bases to trimming and J lost 0 bases, with 7 bases between them. The CDR3 DNA is TGTGCCAGCTCACCAAGGGGTCTGAACACTGAAGCTTTCTTT. Translation: CASSPRGLNTEAFF.

The chain links TRBV4-2 to TRBJ1-6; unclear D gene. In germline, CDR1 is LGHNA, CDR2 YNFKEQ. The CDR3 is made up of 15 amino acids. V lost 2 bases to trimming and J lost 7 bases, with 12 bases between them. CDR3 loop: CASSQSGVGNSPLHF. The CDR3 DNA reads TGTGCCAGCAGCCAAAGCGGGGTCGGAAATTCACCCCTCCACTTT.

The chain combines TRBV7-2 with TRBJ2-1; possible D gene TRBD2, 5 bases. This CDR3 has 14 amino acids. Germline-derived CDR1 and CDR2 are SGHTA and FQGNSA. V lost 7 bases, J lost 1 base, and 11 bases lay in between. Written as DNA, the CDR3 is TGTGCCAGCATCGTCGGACTTTCCTACAATGAGCAGTTCTTC. Protein: CASIVGLSYNEQFF.

The chain recombines TRBV5-1 with TRBJ2-2; 9 nucleotides align to TRBD2. The V segment lost 1 base and the J segment 0 bases; nucleotides outside the gene matches: 10. Per germline, CDR1 SGHRS and CDR2 YFSETQ. This CDR3 spans 19 amino acids. The CDR3 reads CASSLPAGGLNANTGELFF. The CDR3, as DNA: TGCGCCAGCAGCTTGCCAGCGGGGGGCCTAAACGCGAACACCGGGGAGCTGTTTTTT.

This clone was recorded only once. This chain connects TRBV28 to TRBJ2-3; the D is unclear. In germline, CDR1 is MDHEN, CDR2 SYDVKM. V lost 5 bases, J lost 1 base, and 22 bases lay in between. The CDR3 covers 18 residues. The DNA of the CDR3 is TGTGCCAGCAGTCCCACTGGCGGAGCCGGTTTTCGCACAGATACGCAGTATTTT. This sequence encodes CASSPTGGAGFRTDTQYF.

The chain has TRBV24-1 and TRBJ2-7; 7 nucleotides match TRBD2. The CDR3 is 14 amino acids. Germline loops: CDR1 KGHDR, CDR2 SFDVKD. V lost 9 bases, J lost 3 bases, and 10 bases stayed unmatched. The CDR3 protein is CATLGEGPLYEQYF. CDR3 sequence (DNA): TGTGCCACCTTGGGGGAGGGCCCTCTCTACGAGCAGTACTTC.

The chain couples TRBV28 to TRBJ2-5, with 8 positions matching TRBD1. V lost 1 base to trimming and J lost 2 bases; unmatched junction nucleotides: 3. Germline V lookup: CDR1 MDHEN, CDR2 SYDVKM. CDR3 length: 15 amino acids. In DNA form, the CDR3 reads TGTGCCAGCAGTTTATTCGGGACAGGTCAAGAGACCCAGTACTTC. It specifies CASSLFGTGQETQYF.

The chain recombines TRBV29-1 with TRBJ2-2; TRBD2 agrees at 7 bases. J lost 0 bases, V lost 7 bases, and 11 bases had no gene match. Germline loops: CDR1 SQVTM, CDR2 ANQGSEA. The CDR3 covers 16 residues. Here the CDR3 reads CSAPGGSGTNTGELFF. In DNA, the CDR3 is TGCAGCGCCCCCGGGGGGAGCGGCACGAACACCGGGGAGCTGTTTTTT.

This chain uses TRBV5-1 with TRBJ1-1; D is unresolved. This CDR3 contains 14 residues. The germline CDR1 and CDR2 sequences are SGHRS and YFSETQ. The germline V and J ends were trimmed by 7 bases and 2 bases, with 15 bases remaining between them. CDR3 sequence: CASRSNSLNTEAFF. CDR3 sequence (DNA): TGCGCCAGCCGAAGCAACTCTTTAAACACTGAAGCTTTCTTT.

The chain recombines TRBV7-6 with TRBJ2-7; a weak D match, TRBD1 (6 bases). Germline-derived CDR1 and CDR2 are SGHVS and FNYEAQ. Trimming took 5 bases from V and 0 from J, leaving 17 bases between them. The CDR3 is 16 residues long. Here the CDR3 reads CASSGHPRGSSYEQYF. DNA of the CDR3: TGTGCCAGCAGCGGCCACCCCAGGGGTAGCTCCTACGAGCAGTACTTC.

The gene calls are TRBV9 and TRBJ2-7; no clear D. V was pared by 0 bases and J by 1 base, with 8 bases between. The CDR3 extends over 14 amino acids. The germline CDR1 and CDR2 sequences are SGDLS and YYNGEE. CDR3 nucleotides: TGTGCCAGCAGCGTAGCCGAACAGTCCTACGAGCAGTACTTC. The encoded protein is CASSVAEQSYEQYF.